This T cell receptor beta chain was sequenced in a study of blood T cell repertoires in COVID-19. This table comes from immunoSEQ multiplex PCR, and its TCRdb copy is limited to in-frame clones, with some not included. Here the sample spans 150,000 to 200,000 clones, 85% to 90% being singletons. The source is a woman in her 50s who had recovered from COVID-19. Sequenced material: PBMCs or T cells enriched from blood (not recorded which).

The CDR3 region has the DNA TGCAGCGTTGACGGCGGGAACACTGAAGCTTTCTTT. Its translation is CSVDGGNTEAFF. V usage is TRBV29-1 and J usage is TRBJ1-1; D not resolved. The CDR3 runs to 12 residues. Germline CDR1 SQVTM, CDR2 ANQGSEA. V gave up 3 bases and J gave up 1 base, with 6 bases separating them.